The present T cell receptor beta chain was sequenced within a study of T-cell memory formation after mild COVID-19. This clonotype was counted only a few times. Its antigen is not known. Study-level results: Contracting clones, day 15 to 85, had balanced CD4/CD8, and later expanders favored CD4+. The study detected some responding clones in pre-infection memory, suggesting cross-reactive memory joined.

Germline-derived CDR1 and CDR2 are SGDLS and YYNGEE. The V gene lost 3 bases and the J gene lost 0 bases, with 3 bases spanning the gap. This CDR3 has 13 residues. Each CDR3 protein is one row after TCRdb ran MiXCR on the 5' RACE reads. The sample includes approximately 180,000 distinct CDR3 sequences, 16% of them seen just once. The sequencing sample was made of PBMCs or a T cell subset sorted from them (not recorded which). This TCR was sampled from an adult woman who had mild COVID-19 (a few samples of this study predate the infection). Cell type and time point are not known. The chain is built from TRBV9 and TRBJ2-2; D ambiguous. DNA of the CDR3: TGTGCCAGCAGCGCAACGAACACCGGGGAGCTGTTTTTT. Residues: CASSATNTGELFF.